This is a list of T cell receptor beta chains from one sample in a study of blood T cell repertoires in COVID-19. Profiling relied on immunoSEQ multiplex PCR, and the TCRdb table lists in-frame clones only, not all of them. The sample consists of 300,000 to 450,000 clones, less than 85% of them appearing once. Sequenced input: peripheral blood. Source of these receptors: a woman between 18 and 29 years old with acute or convalescent COVID-19. Both conserved end residues are part of each CDR3. D genes are given only for firm matches. The size entry is marked missing in some rows and otherwise reads once, few, many or a size class.

CSVGAGEGNQPQHF	TGCAGCGTTGGGGCAGGGGAGGGAAATCAGCCCCAGCATTTT	TRBJ1-5	14	.	.	TRBV29-1
CASSVGGNNSPLHF	TGTGCCAGCAGCGTAGGAGGGAACAATTCACCCCTCCACTTT	TRBJ1-6	14	.	.	TRBV9
CASSRAGEKLFF	TGTGCCAGCAGCCGGGCAGGGGAAAAACTGTTTTTT	TRBJ1-4	12	.	.	TRBV7-9
CASSLEGQVNTEAFF	TGTGCCAGCAGCTTAGAGGGACAGGTGAACACTGAAGCTTTCTTT	TRBJ1-1	15	TRBD1	.	TRBV13
CASSLEGTYEQYF	TGTGCCAGCAGCTTAGAGGGCACCTACGAGCAGTACTTC	TRBJ2-7	13	.	.	TRBV11-3
CAGSQGASGANVLTF	TGTGCCGGCTCACAGGGGGCGTCTGGGGCCAACGTCCTGACTTTC	TRBJ2-6	15	TRBD1	.	TRBV6-5
CATSVRDPGDTEAFF	TGTGCCACCAGCGTGAGGGACCCAGGGGACACTGAAGCTTTCTTT	TRBJ1-1	15	.	once	TRBV15
CASSTGSAEKLFF	TGTGCCAGCAGTACGGGAAGTGCCGAAAAACTGTTTTTT	TRBJ1-4	13	.	.	TRBV12-3/TRBV12-4
CASSVGGGTSTDTQYF	TGTGCCAGCAGCGTAGGTGGGGGGACTAGCACAGATACGCAGTATTTT	TRBJ2-3	16	.	.	TRBV9
CASSQVTGPVAEAFF	TGTGCCAGCAGCCAAGTTACAGGGCCGGTGGCTGAAGCTTTCTTT	TRBJ1-1	15	.	.	TRBV14
CASSSQGWNQPQHF	TGTGCCAGCAGTTCCCAGGGTTGGAATCAGCCCCAGCATTTT	TRBJ1-5	14	.	.	TRBV27
CSVESSRVFYGYTF	TGCAGCGTTGAGAGCAGTCGGGTTTTCTATGGCTACACCTTC	TRBJ1-2	14	.	few	TRBV29-1
CAIDIRGYSYEQYF	TGTGCCATCGACATCCGGGGTTATTCCTACGAGCAGTACTTC	TRBJ2-7	14	.	.	TRBV2
CASSFGGLDTEAFF	TGCGCCAGCAGCTTCGGAGGTCTCGACACTGAAGCTTTCTTT	TRBJ1-1	14	.	.	TRBV5-1
CASSLWGGAGNTIYF	TGTGCCAGCAGCTTATGGGGGGGCGCTGGAAACACCATATATTTT	TRBJ1-3	15	.	.	TRBV5-4
CATDQGTEAFF	TGTGCCACCGATCAGGGAACTGAAGCTTTCTTT	TRBJ1-1	11	.	.	TRBV19
CASNLDNQETQYF	TGTGCCAGCAACCTGGACAACCAAGAGACCCAGTACTTC	TRBJ2-5	13	.	.	TRBV6-5
CASSQEARDEQYF	TGTGCCAGCAGCCAAGAAGCCAGGGACGAGCAGTACTTC	TRBJ2-7	13	.	.	TRBV4-2
CASSQDQGAQTEAFF	TGTGCCAGCAGCCAAGATCAAGGGGCGCAGACTGAAGCTTTCTTT	TRBJ1-1	15	.	once	TRBV3-1/TRBV3-2
CASSPLLTGNTEAFF	TGCGCCAGCAGCCCCCTTTTGACAGGGAACACTGAAGCTTTCTTT	TRBJ1-1	15	.	.	TRBV5-1
CASSRDGILETQYF	TGTGCCAGCTCACGAGACGGGATTCTGGAGACCCAGTACTTC	TRBJ2-5	14	.	.	TRBV18
CASSGGLATNEKLFF	TGTGCCAGCAGTGGAGGCCTTGCAACTAATGAAAAACTGTTTTTT	TRBJ1-4	15	.	.	TRBV11-2
CASSESGRGGTDTQYF	TGTGCCAGCAGCGAAAGCGGGAGAGGCGGCACAGATACGCAGTATTTT	TRBJ2-3	16	TRBD2	.	TRBV3-1/TRBV3-2
CASSTGGKNSNQPQHF	TGTGCCAGTAGTACGGGGGGCAAGAACAGCAATCAGCCCCAGCATTTT	TRBJ1-5	16	.	.	TRBV19
CASSFTASGPYEQYF	TGTGCCAGCAGTTTTACGGCTAGCGGCCCCTACGAGCAGTACTTC	TRBJ2-7	15	TRBD2	.	TRBV27
CASSLLQGRGYGYTF	TGTGCCAGCAGCTTATTACAGGGCCGCGGCTATGGCTACACCTTC	TRBJ1-2	15	.	.	TRBV7-2
CASSQGDGSGGAGETQYF	TGTGCCAGCAGCCAAGGAGATGGAAGCGGGGGGGCCGGTGAGACCCAGTACTTC	TRBJ2-5	18	TRBD2	.	TRBV4-2
CASSYSPVGGLYF	TGTGCCAGCAGTTACTCCCCTGTCGGGGGGCTTTACTTC	TRBJ2-7	13	.	once	TRBV6-5
CASLGGTGSIF	TGTGCCAGTCTCGGCGGGACAGGCTCGATTTTT	TRBJ1-4	11	TRBD1	.	TRBV2
CASSAQTGTGGTGELFF	TGTGCCAGCAGCGCCCAAACCGGGACAGGGGGCACCGGGGAGCTGTTTTTT	TRBJ2-2	17	TRBD1	.	TRBV9
CASSSAGDQETQYF	TGTGCCAGCAGTTCAGCGGGAGACCAAGAGACCCAGTACTTC	TRBJ2-5	14	TRBD2	.	TRBV27
CASSQDVGLAEYQETQYF	TGTGCCAGCAGCCAAGACGTCGGGCTAGCTGAATACCAAGAGACCCAGTACTTC	TRBJ2-5	18	.	.	TRBV3-1/TRBV3-2
CASSPPAEGSGYTF	TGCGCCAGCAGCCCCCCCGCGGAGGGCTCAGGCTACACCTTC	TRBJ1-2	14	.	few	TRBV5-1
CASSLPPGQGLFF	TGTGCCAGCTCCCTGCCCCCCGGACAGGGATTATTTTTC	TRBJ1-2	13	TRBD1	.	TRBV19
CAIRPSDRGNEKLFF	TGTGCCATCAGACCGAGCGACAGGGGGAATGAAAAACTGTTTTTT	TRBJ1-4	15	TRBD1	.	TRBV10-3
CATSREMTAVNTIYF	TGTGCCACCAGCAGAGAGATGACAGCAGTTAACACCATATATTTT	TRBJ1-3	15	.	once	TRBV15
CASSWGTGDKKLFF	TGCGCCAGCAGCTGGGGGACAGGGGATAAAAAACTGTTTTTT	TRBJ1-4	14	TRBD1	.	TRBV5-1
CASSLGGLAGEKLFF	TGTGCCAGCAGCTTAGGTGGACTAGCAGGTGAAAAACTGTTTTTT	TRBJ1-4	15	.	.	TRBV7-9
CASSDAGLAGSNEQFF	TGTGCCAGCAGTGACGCGGGACTAGCGGGGTCCAATGAGCAGTTCTTC	TRBJ2-1	16	TRBD2	.	TRBV6-1
CASKETSNPGELFF	TGTGCCAGTAAAGAGACTAGTAACCCCGGGGAGCTGTTTTTT	TRBJ2-2	14	.	.	TRBV19
CASSLVGGQGAGYTF	TGTGCCAGCAGCTTAGTTGGCGGACAGGGGGCTGGCTACACCTTC	TRBJ1-2	15	TRBD1	few	TRBV7-3
CATSPTSGTYEQYF	TGTGCCACCAGCCCTACTAGCGGAACCTACGAGCAGTACTTC	TRBJ2-7	14	TRBD2	.	TRBV15
CASSLAGGRETQYF	TGTGCCAGCAGCTTAGCGGGGGGGCGTGAGACCCAGTACTTC	TRBJ2-5	14	.	.	TRBV7-2
CASSQGCHLNSAPPLLKQETQYF	TGTGCCAGCAGCCAAGGTTGCCACCTAAACTCAGCTCCACCACTACTCAAACAAGAGACCCAGTACTTC	TRBJ2-5	23	.	.	TRBV14
CASSLTSGHTDTQYF	TGTGCCAGCAGCCTGACTAGCGGGCACACAGATACGCAGTATTTT	TRBJ2-3	15	TRBD2	.	TRBV7-3
CSFRDRGLRGYTF	TGCAGCTTCCGGGACAGGGGGCTTCGTGGCTACACCTTC	TRBJ1-2	13	TRBD1	.	TRBV29-1
CSVVGQRAASGGYLPSTDTQYF	TGCAGCGTTGTCGGACAGCGAGCCGCTAGCGGGGGGTACCTCCCTAGCACAGATACGCAGTATTTT	TRBJ2-3	22	TRBD2	.	TRBV29-1
CASSSRGDPEGKLFF	TGTGCCAGCAGCTCTCGGGGGGATCCCGAGGGAAAACTGTTTTTT	TRBJ1-4	15	.	.	TRBV11-2
CATGQGPSSTDTQYF	TGTGCCACCGGACAGGGGCCATCTAGCACAGATACGCAGTATTTT	TRBJ2-3	15	TRBD1	.	TRBV9
CASSLTPAGSSYNSPLHF	TGTGCCAGCAGTTTAACGCCAGCGGGGAGTTCCTATAATTCACCCCTCCACTTT	TRBJ1-6	18	.	.	TRBV27
CASSYSGGGNSPLHF	TGTGCCAGCAGTTACTCGGGGGGTGGGAATTCACCCCTCCACTTT	TRBJ1-6	15	.	.	TRBV6-5
CAWSVGVANTEAFF	TGTGCCTGGAGTGTCGGAGTTGCGAACACTGAAGCTTTCTTT	TRBJ1-1	14	.	.	TRBV30
CASSSRGLAGGSYEQYF	TGCGCCAGCAGCTCTCGGGGCCTAGCGGGTGGCTCCTACGAGCAGTACTTC	TRBJ2-7	17	TRBD2	.	TRBV5-1